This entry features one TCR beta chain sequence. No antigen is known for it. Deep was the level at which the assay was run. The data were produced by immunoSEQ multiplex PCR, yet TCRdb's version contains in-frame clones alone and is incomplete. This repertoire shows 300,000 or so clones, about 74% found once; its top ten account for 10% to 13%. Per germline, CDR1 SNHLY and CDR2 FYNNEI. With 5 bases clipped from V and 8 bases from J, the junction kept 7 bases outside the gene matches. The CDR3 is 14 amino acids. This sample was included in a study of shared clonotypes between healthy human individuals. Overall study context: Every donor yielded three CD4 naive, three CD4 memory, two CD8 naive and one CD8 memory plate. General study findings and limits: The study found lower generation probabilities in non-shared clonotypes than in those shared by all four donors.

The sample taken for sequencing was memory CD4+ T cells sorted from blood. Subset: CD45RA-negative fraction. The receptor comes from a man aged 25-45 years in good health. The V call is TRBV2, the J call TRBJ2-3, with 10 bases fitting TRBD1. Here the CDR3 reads CASSTGQGIITQYF. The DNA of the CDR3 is TGTGCCAGCAGTACGGGACAGGGGATAATTACGCAGTATTTT.